This TCR beta chain stems from a study of blood T cell repertoires in COVID-19. Study-wide context: Samples of COVID-19 (acute and convalescent) were obtained from the United States, Italy and Spain. Sources were T cells, B-cell-depleted T cells, or PBMCs; the material itself was cDNA or gDNA.

This CDR3 has 11 residues. CDR1 and CDR2 (germline): SGHVS, FQNEAQ. Trimming removed 4 bases at V and 13 bases at J, with 12 bases between. Here immunoSEQ multiplex PCR was the method, and the copy in TCRdb shows in-frame clones only, minus some. The profile shows under 200,000 clones, about four fifths of them singletons. The TCR was taken from a human donor with acute or convalescent COVID-19. The donor label of this sample is uncertain. Material for sequencing was peripheral blood. J is TRBJ2-3 and V is TRBV7-8, with no clear D. Written as DNA, the CDR3 is TGTGCCAGCAGCTCCACCAGTTATGAGTATTTT. This encodes CASSSTSYEYF.